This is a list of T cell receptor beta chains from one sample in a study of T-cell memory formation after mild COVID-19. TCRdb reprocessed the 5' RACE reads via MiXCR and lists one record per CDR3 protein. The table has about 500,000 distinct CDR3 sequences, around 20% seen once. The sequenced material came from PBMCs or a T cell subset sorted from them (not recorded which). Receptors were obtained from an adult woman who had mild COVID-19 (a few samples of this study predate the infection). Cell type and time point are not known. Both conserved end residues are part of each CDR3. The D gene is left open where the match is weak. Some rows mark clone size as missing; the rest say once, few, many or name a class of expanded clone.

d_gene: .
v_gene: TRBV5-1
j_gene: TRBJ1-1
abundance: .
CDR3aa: CASGKDGSTEAFF
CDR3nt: TGCGCCAGCGGCAAAGACGGCTCCACTGAAGCTTTCTTT

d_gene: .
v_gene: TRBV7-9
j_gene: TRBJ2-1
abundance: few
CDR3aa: CASSLVGPTEQFF
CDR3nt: TGTGCCAGCAGCTTAGTTGGCCCAACGGAGCAGTTCTTC

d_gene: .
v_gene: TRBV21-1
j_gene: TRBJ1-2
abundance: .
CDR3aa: CASSNSWDSQDYGYTF
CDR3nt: TGTGCCAGCAGCAATTCGTGGGACAGCCAGGACTATGGCTACACCTTC

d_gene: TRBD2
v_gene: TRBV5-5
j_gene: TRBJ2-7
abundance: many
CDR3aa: CASSLASGDYEQYF
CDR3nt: TGTGCCAGCAGTCTGGCTAGCGGGGACTACGAGCAGTACTTC

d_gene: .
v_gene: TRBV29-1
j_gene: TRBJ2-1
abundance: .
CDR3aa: CSVEAEFF
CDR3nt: TGCAGCGTTGAGGCGGAATTCTTC

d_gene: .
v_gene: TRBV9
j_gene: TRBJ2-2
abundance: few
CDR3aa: CASSANIGELFF
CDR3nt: TGTGCCAGCAGCGCAAACATCGGGGAGCTGTTTTTT

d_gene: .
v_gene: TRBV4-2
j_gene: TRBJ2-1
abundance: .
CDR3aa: CASSQDMPNEQFF
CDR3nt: TGTGCCAGCAGCCAAGATATGCCCAATGAGCAGTTCTTC

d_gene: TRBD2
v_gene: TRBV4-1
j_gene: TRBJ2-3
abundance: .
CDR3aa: CASSLPTSGPTDTQYF
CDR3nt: TGCGCCAGCAGCCTTCCGACTAGCGGACCCACAGATACGCAGTATTTT

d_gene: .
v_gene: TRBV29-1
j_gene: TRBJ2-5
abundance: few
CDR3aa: CSVEPPETQYF
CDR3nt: TGCAGCGTTGAGCCCCCAGAGACCCAGTACTTC

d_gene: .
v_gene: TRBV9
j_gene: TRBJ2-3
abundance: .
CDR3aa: CASSGPFTDTQYF
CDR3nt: TGTGCCAGCAGCGGACCTTTCACAGATACGCAGTATTTT

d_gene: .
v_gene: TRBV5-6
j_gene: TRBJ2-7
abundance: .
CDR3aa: CASSLRMVGLFYEQYF
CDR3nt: TGTGCCAGCAGCTTGCGGATGGTTGGCCTCTTCTACGAGCAGTACTTC

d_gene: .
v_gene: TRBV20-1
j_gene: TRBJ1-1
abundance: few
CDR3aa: CSAREVGNTEAFF
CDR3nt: TGCAGTGCTAGAGAAGTCGGGAACACTGAAGCTTTCTTT

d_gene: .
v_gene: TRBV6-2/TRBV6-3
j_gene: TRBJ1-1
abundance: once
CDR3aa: CASSSLIARTEAFF
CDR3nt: TGTGCCAGCAGTTCCTTGATTGCTCGCACTGAAGCTTTCTTT

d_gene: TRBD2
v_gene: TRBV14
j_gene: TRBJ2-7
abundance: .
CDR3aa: CASSSLGRDYPYYEQYF
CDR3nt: TGTGCCAGCAGCTCTCTAGGCCGGGACTACCCGTACTACGAGCAGTACTTC

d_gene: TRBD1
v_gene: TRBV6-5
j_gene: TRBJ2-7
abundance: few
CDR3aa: CASSFGTVSYEQYF
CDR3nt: TGTGCCAGCAGTTTCGGGACAGTCTCCTACGAGCAGTACTTC

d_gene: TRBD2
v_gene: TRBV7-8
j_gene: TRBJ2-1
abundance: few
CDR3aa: CASSLSVGGEQFF
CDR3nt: TGTGCCAGCAGCTTATCCGTCGGGGGGGAGCAGTTCTTC

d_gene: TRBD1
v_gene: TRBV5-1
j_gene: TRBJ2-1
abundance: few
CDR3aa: CASSWRQGGTSTYNEQFF
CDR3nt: TGCGCCAGCAGCTGGAGACAGGGGGGAACATCTACGTACAATGAGCAGTTCTTC

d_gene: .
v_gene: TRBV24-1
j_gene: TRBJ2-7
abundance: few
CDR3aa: CATSDSWDTYEQYF
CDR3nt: TGTGCCACCAGTGATTCTTGGGATACCTACGAGCAGTACTTC

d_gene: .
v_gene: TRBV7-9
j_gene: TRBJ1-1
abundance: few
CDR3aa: CASSLGWGPNTEAFF
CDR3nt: TGTGCCAGCAGCTTAGGTTGGGGCCCGAACACTGAAGCTTTCTTT